The 3 T cell receptor beta chains listed next were all sequenced from one sample in a study of T-cell reconstitution after alpha-beta-depleted transplantation in children. The authors prepared the TCRbeta library with unique molecular identifiers. TCRdb reprocessed the PCR reads with MiXCR, giving one entry per CDR3 protein. Seen here are 100,000 or so distinct CDR3 sequences, around 6.1% observed once, and the top ten hold more than 5.5%. Sequenced here: PBMCs, mostly from graft donor cells, sampled 60 days after TCRalphabeta/CD19-depleted stem cell transplant. These receptors came from a female patient between 2 and 15 years old who had a stem cell transplant for Fanconi anemia, so the T cells may come from the graft donor.

This clonotype was counted at least ten times. This rearrangement joins TRBV29-1 to TRBJ2-7; maybe TRBD1 (5 bases). Looked up from germline, CDR1 is SQVTM and CDR2 is ANQGSEA. The CDR3 extends over 12 amino acids. Between the trimmed V and J ends, which lost 2 bases and 2 bases, there was a span of 7 bases. This CDR3 is CSVEKGAYEQYF. The CDR3, as DNA: TGCAGCGTTGAAAAAGGGGCCTACGAGCAGTACTTC.

At least ten counts were recorded for this clonotype. The chain combines TRBV28 with TRBJ2-1; 8 positions match TRBD2. Germline lookup yields CDR1 MDHEN and CDR2 SYDVKM. V dropped 6 bases and J dropped 4; count of bases not matched to a gene: 14. The CDR3 length is 17 residues. The CDR3 coding sequence is TGTGCCAGCAGCCCCGTCTTCCCTGTAGCGGGATACAATGAGCAGTTCTTC. Protein product: CASSPVFPVAGYNEQFF.

This clonotype occurred a few times. The J gene is TRBJ2-3, the V gene TRBV7-3; D might be TRBD2 (6 bases). This CDR3 has 12 residues. With 3 bases removed from V and 6 bases from J, the gap between germline ends came to 7 bases. Per germline, CDR1 SGHTA and CDR2 FQGTGA. The CDR3: CASSFSGDTQYF. CDR3 bases: TGTGCCAGCAGCTTTAGCGGTGATACGCAGTATTTT.